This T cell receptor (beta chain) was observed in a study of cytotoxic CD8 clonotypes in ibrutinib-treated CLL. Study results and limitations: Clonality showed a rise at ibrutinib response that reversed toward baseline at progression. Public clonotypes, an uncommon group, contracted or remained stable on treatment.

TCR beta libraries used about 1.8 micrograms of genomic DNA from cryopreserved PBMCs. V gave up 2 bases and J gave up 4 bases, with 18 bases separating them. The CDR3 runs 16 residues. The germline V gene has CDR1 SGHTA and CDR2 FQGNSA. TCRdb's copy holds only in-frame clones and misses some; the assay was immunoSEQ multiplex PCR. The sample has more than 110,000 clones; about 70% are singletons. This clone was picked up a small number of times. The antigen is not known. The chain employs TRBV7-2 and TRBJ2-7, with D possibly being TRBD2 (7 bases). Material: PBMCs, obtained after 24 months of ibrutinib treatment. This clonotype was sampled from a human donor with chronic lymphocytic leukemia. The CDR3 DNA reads TGTGCCAGCAGCTTACCTCTTGCGGGGGCGCCTTACGAGCAGTACTTC. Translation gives CASSLPLAGAPYEQYF.